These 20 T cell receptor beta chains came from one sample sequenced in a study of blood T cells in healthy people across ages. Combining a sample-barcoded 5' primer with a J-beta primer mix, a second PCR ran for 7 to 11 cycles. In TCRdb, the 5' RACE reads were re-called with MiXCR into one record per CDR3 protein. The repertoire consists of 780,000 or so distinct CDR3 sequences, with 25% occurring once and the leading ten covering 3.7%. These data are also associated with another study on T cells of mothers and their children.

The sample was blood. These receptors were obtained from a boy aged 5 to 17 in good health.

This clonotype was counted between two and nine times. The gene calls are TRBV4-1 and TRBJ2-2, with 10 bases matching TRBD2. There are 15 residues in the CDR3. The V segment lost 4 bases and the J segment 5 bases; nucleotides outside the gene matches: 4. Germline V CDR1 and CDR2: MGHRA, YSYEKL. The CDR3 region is CASSLPGLATGELFF. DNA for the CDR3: TGCGCCAGCAGCCTCCCGGGACTAGCGACCGGGGAGCTGTTTTTT.

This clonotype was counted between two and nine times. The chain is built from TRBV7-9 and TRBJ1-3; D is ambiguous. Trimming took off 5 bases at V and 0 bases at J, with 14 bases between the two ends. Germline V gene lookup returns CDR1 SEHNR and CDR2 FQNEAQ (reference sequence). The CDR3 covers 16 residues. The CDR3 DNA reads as TGTGCCAGCAGCCTCCACACCGAGTCCTCTGGAAACACCATATATTTT. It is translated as CASSLHTESSGNTIYF.

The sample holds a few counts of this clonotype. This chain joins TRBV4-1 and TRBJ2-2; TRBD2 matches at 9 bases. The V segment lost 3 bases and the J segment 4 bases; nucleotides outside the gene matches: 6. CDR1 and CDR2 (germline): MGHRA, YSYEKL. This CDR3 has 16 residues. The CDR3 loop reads CASSHVYSGSTGELFF. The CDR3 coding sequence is TGCGCCAGCAGCCACGTGTATAGCGGGAGCACCGGGGAGCTGTTTTTT.

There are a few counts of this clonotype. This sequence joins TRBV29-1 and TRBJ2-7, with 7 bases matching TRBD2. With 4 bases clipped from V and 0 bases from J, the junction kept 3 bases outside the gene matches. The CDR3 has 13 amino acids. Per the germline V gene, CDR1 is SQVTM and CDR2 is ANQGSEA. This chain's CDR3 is CSVAGLNSYEQYF. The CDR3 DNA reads TGCAGCGTTGCGGGACTAAACTCCTACGAGCAGTACTTC.

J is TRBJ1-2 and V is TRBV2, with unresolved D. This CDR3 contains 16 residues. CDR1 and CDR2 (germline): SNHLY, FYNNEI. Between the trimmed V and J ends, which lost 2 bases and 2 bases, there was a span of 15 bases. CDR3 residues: CASSETLHAINYGYTF. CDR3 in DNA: TGTGCCAGCAGTGAAACCCTCCATGCAATAAACTATGGCTACACCTTC.

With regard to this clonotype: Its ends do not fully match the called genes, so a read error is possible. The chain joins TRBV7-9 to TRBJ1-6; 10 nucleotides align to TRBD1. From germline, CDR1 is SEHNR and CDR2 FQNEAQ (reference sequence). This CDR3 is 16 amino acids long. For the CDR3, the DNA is TGTGCCAGCAGCTTAGCAGACAGGGGGCGAAATTCACCCCCCCACTTT. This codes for CASSLADRGRNSPPHF.

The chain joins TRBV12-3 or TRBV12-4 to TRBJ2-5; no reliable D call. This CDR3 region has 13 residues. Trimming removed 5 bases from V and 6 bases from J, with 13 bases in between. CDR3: CASSKSTEKTQYF. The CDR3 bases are TGTGCCAGCAGTAAAAGCACCGAAAAGACCCAGTACTTC.

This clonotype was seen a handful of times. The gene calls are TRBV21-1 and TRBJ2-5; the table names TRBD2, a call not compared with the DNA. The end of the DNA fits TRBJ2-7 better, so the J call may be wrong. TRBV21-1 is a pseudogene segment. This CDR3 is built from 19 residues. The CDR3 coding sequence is TGTGCCAGCAGCGAAACCCCACCTCGGTTGAGCGGGTTGGCCTACGAGCAGTACTTC. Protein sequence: CASSETPPRLSGLAYEQYF.

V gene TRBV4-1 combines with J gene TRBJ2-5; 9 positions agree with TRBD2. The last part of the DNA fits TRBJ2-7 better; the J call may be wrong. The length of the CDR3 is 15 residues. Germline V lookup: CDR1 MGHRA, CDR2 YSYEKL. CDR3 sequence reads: CASSHQAGGAYEQYF. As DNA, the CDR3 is TGCGCCAGCAGCCACCAGGCGGGGGGGGCCTACGAGCAGTACTTC.

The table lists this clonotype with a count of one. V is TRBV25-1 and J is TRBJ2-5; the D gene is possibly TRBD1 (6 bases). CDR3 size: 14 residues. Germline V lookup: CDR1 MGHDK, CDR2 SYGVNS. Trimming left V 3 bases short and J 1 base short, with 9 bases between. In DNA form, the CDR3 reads TGTGCCAGCAGTGAGCAGGGGTCCCAAGAGACCCAGTACTTC. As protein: CASSEQGSQETQYF.

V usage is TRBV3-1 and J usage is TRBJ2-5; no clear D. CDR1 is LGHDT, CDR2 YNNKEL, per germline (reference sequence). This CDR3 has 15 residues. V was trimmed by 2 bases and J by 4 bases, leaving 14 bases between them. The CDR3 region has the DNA TGTGCCAGCAGCCAATTTGGTCAGAAAATAGAGACCCAGTACTTC. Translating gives CASSQFGQKIETQYF.

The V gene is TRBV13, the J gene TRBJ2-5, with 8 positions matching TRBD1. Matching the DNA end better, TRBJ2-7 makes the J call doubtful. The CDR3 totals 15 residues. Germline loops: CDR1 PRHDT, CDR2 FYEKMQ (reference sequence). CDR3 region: CASSLGDRAFYEQYF. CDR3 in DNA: TGTGCCAGCAGCTTAGGGGACAGGGCATTCTACGAGCAGTACTTC.

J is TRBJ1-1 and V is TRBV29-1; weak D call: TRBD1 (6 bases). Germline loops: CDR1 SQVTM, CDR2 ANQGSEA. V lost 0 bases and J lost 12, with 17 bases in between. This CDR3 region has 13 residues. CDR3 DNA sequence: TGCAGCGTTGAAGATGGGGGCGCGGTGGTAACTTTCTTT. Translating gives CSVEDGGAVVTFF. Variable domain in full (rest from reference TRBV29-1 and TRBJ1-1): SAVISQKPSRDICQRGTSLTIQCQVDSQVTMMFWYRQQPGQSLTLIATANQGSEATYESGFVIDKFPISRPNLTFSTLTVSNMSPEDSSIYLCSVEDGGAVVTFFGQGTRLTVV.

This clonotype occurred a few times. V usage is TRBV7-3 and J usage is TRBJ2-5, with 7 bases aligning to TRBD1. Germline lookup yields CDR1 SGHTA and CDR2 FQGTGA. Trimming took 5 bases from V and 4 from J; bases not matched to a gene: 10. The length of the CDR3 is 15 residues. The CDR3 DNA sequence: TGTGCCAGCAGCGAAACAGGGGCGCTAGGAGAGACCCAGTACTTC. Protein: CASSETGALGETQYF.

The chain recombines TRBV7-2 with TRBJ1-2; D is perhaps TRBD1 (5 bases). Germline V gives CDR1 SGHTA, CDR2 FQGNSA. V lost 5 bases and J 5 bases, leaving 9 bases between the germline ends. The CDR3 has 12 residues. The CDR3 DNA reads TGTGCCAGCAGCGGGGGGAGGTATGGCTACACCTTC. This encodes CASSGGRYGYTF.

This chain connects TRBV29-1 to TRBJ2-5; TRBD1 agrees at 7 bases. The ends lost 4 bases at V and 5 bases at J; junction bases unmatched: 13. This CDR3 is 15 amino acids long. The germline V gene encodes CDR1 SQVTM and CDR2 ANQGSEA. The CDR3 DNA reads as TGCAGCGTTGTTGGAGACAGGGTTCTATGGGAGACCCAGTACTTC. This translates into CSVVGDRVLWETQYF.

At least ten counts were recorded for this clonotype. DNA of the CDR3: TGTGCCAGCAGCTTGAAGCGGGCCGCGAACACCGGGGAGCTGTTTTTT. Translation gives CASSLKRAANTGELFF. The V call is TRBV5-4, the J call TRBJ2-2; D is possibly TRBD2 (6 bases). Trimming cost V 1 base and J 0 bases, with 10 bases left between them. There are 16 residues in the CDR3. CDR1 and CDR2 (germline): SGHNT, YYREEE (reference sequence). Filled out from reference TRBV5-4 and TRBJ2-2, the complete variable domain reads ETGVTQSPTHLIKTRGQQVTLRCSSQSGHNTVSWYQQALGQGPQFIFQYYREEENGRGNFPPRFSGLQFPNYSSELNVNALELDDSALYLCASSLKRAANTGELFFGEGSRLTVL.

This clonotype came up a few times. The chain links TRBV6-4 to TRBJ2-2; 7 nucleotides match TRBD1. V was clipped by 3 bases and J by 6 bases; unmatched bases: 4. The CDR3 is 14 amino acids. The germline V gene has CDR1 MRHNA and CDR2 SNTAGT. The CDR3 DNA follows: TGTGCCAGCAGTGATCTACAGGGGTCCGGGGAGCTGTTTTTT. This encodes CASSDLQGSGELFF.

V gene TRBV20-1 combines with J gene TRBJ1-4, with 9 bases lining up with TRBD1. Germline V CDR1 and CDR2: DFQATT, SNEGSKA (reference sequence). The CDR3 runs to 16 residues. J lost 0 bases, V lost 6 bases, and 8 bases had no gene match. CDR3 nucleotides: TGCAGTGCACGAGGACAGGGGCCGGCAACTAATGAAAAACTGTTTTTT. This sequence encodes CSARGQGPATNEKLFF.

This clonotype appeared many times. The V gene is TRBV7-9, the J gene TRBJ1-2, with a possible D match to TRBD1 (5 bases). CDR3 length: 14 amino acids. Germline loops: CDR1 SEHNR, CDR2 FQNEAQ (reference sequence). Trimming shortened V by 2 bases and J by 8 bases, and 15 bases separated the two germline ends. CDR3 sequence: CASSLSRESVGYTF. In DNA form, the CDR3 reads TGTGCCAGCAGCTTATCCAGGGAGTCGGTAGGCTACACCTTC.